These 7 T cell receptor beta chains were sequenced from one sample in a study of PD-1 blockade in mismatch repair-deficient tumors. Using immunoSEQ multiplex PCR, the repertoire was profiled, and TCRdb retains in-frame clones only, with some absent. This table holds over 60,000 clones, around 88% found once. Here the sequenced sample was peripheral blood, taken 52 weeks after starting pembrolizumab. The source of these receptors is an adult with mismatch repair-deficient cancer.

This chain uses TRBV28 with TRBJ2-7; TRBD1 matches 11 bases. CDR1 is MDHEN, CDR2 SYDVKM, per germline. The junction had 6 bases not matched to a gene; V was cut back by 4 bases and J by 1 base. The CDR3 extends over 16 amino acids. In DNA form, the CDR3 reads TGTGCCAGCAGTTCCCAGGGGGACAGGGGGTCCTACGAGCAGTACTTC. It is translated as CASSSQGDRGSYEQYF.

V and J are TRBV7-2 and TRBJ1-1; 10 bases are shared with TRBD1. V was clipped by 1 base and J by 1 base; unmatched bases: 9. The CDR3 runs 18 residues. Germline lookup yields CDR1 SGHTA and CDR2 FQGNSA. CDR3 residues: CASSLVSRDRGPNTEAFF. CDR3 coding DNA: TGTGCCAGCAGCTTAGTTTCACGGGACAGGGGCCCGAACACTGAAGCTTTCTTT.

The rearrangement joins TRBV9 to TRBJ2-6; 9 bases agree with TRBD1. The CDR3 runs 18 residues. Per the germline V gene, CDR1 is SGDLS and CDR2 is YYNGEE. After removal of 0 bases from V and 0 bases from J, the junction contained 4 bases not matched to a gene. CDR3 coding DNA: TGTGCCAGCAGCGTAGATAGGACAGGGGCCTCTGGGGCCAACGTCCTGACTTTC. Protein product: CASSVDRTGASGANVLTF.

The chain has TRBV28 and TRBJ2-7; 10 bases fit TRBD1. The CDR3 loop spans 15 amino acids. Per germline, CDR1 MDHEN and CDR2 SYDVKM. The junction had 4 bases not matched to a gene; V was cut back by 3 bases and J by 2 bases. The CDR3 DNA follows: TGTGCCAGCAGTTTTGGGACAGGGGTTCCCTACGAGCAGTACTTC. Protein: CASSFGTGVPYEQYF.

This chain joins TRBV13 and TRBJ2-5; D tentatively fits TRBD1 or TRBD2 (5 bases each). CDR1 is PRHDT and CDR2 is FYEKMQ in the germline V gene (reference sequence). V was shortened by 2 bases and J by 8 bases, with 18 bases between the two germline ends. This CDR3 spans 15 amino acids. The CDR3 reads CASSLRGDYKRTQYF. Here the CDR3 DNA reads TGTGCCAGCAGCTTAAGAGGGGATTATAAGAGAACCCAGTACTTC.

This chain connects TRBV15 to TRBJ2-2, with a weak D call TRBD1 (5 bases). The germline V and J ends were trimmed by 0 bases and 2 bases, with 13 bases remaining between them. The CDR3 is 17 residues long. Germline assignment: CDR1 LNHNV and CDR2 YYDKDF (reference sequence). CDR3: CATSRDPPGPNTGELFF. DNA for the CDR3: TGTGCCACCAGCAGAGATCCCCCAGGGCCCAACACCGGGGAGCTGTTTTTT.

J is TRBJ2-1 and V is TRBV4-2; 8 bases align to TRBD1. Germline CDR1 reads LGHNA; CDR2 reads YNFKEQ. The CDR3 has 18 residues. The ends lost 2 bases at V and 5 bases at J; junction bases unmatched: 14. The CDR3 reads CASSQFSGGPTDNNEQFF. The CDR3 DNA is TGTGCCAGCAGCCAATTTTCAGGGGGCCCCACCGACAACAATGAGCAGTTCTTC.